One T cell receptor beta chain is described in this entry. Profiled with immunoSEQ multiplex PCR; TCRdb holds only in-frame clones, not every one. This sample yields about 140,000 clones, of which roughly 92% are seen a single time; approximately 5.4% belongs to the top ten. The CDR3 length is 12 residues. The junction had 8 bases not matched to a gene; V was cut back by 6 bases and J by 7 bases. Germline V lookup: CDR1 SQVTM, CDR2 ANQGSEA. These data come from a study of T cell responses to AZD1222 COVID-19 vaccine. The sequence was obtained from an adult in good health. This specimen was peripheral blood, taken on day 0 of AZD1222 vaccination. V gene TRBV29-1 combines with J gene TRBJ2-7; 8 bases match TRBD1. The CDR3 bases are TGCAGCGTGCGGACAGGGATCGGTGAGCAGTACTTC. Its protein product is CSVRTGIGEQYF.